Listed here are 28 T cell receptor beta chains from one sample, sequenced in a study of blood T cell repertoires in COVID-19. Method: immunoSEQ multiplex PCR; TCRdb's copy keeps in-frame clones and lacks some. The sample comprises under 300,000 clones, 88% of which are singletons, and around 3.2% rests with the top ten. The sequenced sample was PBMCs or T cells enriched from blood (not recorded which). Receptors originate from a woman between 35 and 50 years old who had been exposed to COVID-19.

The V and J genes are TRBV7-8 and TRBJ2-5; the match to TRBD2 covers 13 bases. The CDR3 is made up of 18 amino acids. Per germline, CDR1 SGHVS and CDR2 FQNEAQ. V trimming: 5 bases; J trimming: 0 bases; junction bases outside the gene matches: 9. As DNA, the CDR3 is TGTGCCAGCAGCCCCCGACTAGCGGGAGGCCCGTACCAAGAGACCCAGTACTTC. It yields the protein CASSPRLAGGPYQETQYF.

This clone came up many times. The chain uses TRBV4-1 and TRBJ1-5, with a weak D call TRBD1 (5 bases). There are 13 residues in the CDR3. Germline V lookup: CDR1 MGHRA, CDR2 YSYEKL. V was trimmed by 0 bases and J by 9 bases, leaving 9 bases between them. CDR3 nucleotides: TGCGCCAGCAGCCAAGATCAGCAGGGGCCCCAGCATTTT. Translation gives CASSQDQQGPQHF.

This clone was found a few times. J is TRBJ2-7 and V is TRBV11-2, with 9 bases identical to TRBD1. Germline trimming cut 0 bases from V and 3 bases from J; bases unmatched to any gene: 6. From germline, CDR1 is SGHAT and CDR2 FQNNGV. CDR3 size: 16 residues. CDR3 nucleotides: TGTGCCAGCAGCTTAGATTTGGGACAGGGTGGCTACGAGCAGTACTTC. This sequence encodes CASSLDLGQGGYEQYF.

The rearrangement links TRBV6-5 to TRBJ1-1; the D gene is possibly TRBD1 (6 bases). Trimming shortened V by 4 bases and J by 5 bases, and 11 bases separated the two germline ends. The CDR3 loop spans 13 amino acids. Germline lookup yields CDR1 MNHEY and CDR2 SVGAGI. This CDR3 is CASSSRGDTEAFF. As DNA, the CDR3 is TGTGCCAGCAGTTCCAGGGGTGATACTGAAGCTTTCTTT.

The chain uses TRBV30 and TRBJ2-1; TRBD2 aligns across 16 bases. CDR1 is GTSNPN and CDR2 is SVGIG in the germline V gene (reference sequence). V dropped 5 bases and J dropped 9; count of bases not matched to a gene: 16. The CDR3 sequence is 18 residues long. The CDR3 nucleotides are TGTGCCTGGGAACTCAAACCGGGACTAGCGGGGGGGCCCGGTGAGCAGTTCTTC. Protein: CAWELKPGLAGGPGEQFF. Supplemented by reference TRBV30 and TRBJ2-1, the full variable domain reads SQTIHQWPATLVQPVGSPLSLECTVEGTSNPNLYWYRQAAGRGLQLLFYSVGIGQISSEVPQNLSASRPQDRQFILSSKKLLLSDSGFYLCAWELKPGLAGGPGEQFFGPGTRLTVL.

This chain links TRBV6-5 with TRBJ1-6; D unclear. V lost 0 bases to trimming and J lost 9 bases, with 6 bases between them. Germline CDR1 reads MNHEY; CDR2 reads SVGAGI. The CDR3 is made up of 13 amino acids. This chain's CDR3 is CASSYSGVSPLHF. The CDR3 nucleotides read TGTGCCAGCAGTTACTCCGGGGTTTCACCCCTCCACTTT.

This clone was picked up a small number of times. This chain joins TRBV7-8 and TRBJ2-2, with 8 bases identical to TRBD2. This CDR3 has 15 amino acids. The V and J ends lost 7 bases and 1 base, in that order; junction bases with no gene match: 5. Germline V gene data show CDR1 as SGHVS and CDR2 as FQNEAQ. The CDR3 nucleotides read TGTGCCAGCATCCAGAGCGGGGGGAACACCGGGGAGCTGTTTTTT. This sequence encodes CASIQSGGNTGELFF. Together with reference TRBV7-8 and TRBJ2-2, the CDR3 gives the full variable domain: GAGVSQSPRYKVAKRGQDVALRCDPISGHVSLFWYQQALGQGPEFLTYFQNEAQLDKSGLPSDRFFAERPEGSVSTLKIQRTQQEDSAVYLCASIQSGGNTGELFFGEGSRLTVL.

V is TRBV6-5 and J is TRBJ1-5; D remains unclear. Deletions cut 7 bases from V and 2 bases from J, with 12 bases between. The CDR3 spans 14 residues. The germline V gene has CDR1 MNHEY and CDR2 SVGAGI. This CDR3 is CASIPTRGNQPQHF. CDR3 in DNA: TGTGCCAGCATCCCCACCCGGGGCAATCAGCCCCAGCATTTT.

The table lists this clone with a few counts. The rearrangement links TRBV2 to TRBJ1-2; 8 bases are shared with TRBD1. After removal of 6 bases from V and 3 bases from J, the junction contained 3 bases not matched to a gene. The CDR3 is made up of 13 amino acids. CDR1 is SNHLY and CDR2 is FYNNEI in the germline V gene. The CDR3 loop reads CASSLTGDYGYTF. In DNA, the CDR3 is TGTGCCAGCAGCCTGACAGGGGACTATGGCTACACCTTC.

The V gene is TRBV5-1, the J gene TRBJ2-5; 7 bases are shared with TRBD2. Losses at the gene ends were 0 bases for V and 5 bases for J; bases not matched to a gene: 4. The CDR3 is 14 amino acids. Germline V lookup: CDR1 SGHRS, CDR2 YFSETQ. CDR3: CASSLVGGVETQYF. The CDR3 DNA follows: TGCGCCAGCAGCTTGGTGGGGGGGGTCGAGACCCAGTACTTC.

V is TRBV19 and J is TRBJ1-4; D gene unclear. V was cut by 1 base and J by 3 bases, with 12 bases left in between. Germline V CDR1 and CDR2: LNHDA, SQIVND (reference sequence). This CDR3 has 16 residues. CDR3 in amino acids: CASSIVFGHANEKLFF. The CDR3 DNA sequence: TGTGCCAGTAGTATAGTATTTGGGCATGCTAATGAAAAACTGTTTTTT.

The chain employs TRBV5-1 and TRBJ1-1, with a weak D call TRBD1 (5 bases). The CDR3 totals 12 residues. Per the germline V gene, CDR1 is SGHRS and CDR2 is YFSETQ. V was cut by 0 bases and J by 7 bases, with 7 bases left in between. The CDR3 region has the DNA TGCGCCAGCAGCTTGGAGGGGCGTGAAGCTTTCTTT. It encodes CASSLEGREAFF.

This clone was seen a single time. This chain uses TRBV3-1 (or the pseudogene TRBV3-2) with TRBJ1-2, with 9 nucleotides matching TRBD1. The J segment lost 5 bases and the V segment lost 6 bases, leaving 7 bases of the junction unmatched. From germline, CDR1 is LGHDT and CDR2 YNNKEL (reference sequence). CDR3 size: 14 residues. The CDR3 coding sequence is TGTGCCAGCAGTCGGCCGGGACAGGGTTATGGCTACACCTTC. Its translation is CASSRPGQGYGYTF.

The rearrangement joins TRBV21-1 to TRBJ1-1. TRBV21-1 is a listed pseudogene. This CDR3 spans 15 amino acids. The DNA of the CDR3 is TGTGCCAGCAGCAAAGAGGGGAGGGTTAGCACTGAAGCTTTCTTT. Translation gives CASSKEGRVSTEAFF.

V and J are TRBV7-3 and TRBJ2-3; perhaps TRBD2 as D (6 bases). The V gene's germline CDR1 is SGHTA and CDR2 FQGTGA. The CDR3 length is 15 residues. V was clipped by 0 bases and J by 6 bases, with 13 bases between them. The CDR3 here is CASSLTPGAMDTQYF. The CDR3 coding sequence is TGTGCCAGCAGCTTAACTCCGGGAGCAATGGATACGCAGTATTTT. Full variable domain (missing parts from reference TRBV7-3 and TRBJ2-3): GAGVSQTPSNKVTEKGKYVELRCDPISGHTALYWYRQSLGQGPEFLIYFQGTGAADDSGLPNDRFFAVRPEGSVSTLKIQRTERGDSAVYLCASSLTPGAMDTQYFGPGTRLTVL.

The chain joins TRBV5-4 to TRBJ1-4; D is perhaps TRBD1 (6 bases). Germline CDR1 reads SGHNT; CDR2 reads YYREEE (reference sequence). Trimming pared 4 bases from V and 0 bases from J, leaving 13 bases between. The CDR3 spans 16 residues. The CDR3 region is CASSLGTPTTNEKLFF. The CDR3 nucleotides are TGTGCCAGCAGCCTAGGGACACCAACAACTAATGAAAAACTGTTTTTT.

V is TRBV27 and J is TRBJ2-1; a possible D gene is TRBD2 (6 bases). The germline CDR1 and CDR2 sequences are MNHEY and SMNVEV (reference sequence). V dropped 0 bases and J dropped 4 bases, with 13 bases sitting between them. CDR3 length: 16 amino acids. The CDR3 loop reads CASSLSDGGPYNEQFF. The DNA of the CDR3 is TGTGCCAGCAGTTTATCGGACGGGGGACCTTACAATGAGCAGTTCTTC.

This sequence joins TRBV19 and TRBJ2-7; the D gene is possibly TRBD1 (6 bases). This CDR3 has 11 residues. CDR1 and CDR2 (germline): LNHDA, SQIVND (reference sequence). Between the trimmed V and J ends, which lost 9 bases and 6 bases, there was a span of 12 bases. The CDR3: CASSRGGEQYF. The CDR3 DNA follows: TGTGCCAGCTCCAGGGGTGGCGAGCAGTACTTC.

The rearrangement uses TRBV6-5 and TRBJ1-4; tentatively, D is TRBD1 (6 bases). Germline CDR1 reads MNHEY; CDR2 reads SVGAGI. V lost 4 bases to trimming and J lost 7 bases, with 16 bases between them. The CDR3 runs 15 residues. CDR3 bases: TGTGCCAGCAGTTGGGGAGACAGGCTGCGTGAAAAACTGTTTTTT. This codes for CASSWGDRLREKLFF.

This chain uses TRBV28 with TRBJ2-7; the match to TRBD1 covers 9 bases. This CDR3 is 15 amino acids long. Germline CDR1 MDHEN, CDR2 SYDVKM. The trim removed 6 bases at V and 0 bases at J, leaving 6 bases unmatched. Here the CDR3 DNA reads TGTGCCAGCAGCCCAGGGACAGGGCGCTCCTACGAGCAGTACTTC. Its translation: CASSPGTGRSYEQYF.

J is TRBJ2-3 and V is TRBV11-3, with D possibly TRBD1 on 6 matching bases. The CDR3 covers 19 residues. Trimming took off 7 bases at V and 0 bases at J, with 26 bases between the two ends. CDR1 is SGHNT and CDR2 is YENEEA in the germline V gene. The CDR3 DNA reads TGTGCCAGCACCTCCCCCACTCGGGCAGGGGAAGGGAGCACAGATACGCAGTATTTT. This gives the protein CASTSPTRAGEGSTDTQYF.

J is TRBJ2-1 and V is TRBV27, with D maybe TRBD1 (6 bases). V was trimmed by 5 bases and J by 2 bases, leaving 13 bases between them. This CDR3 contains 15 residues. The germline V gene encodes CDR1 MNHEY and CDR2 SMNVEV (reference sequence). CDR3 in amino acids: CASSVRDTPYNEQFF. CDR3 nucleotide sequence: TGTGCCAGCAGTGTCCGGGACACCCCCTACAATGAGCAGTTCTTC.

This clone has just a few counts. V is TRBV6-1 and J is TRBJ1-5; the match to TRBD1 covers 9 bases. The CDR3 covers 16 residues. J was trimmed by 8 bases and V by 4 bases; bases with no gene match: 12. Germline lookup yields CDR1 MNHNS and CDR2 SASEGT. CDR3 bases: TGTGCCAGCAGTGGACCCGGGACAGGGCCGAAAGAGCCCCAGCATTTT. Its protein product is CASSGPGTGPKEPQHF.

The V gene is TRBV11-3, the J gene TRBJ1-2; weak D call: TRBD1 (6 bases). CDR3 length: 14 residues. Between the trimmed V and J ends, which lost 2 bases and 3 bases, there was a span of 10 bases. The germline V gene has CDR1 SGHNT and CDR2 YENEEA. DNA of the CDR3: TGTGCCAGCAGCTTACGGACAGAGGACTATGGCTACACCTTC. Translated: CASSLRTEDYGYTF.

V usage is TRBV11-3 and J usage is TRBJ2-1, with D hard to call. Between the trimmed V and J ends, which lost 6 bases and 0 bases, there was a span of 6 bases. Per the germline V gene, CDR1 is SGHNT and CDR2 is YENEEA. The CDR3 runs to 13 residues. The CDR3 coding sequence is TGTGCCAGCAGTCCGAGCTCCTACAATGAGCAGTTCTTC. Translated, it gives CASSPSSYNEQFF. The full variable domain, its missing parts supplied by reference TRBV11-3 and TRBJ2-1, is EAGVVQSPRYKIIEKKQPVAFWCNPISGHNTLYWYLQNLGQGPELLIRYENEEAVDDSQLPKDRFSAERLKGVDSTLKIQPAELGDSAVYLCASSPSSYNEQFFGPGTRLTVL.

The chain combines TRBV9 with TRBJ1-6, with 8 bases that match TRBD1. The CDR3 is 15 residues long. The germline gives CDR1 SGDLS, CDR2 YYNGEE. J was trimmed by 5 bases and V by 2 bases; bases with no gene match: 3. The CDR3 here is CASSVTGENNSPLHF. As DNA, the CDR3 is TGTGCCAGCAGCGTGACAGGGGAGAATAATTCACCCCTCCACTTT.

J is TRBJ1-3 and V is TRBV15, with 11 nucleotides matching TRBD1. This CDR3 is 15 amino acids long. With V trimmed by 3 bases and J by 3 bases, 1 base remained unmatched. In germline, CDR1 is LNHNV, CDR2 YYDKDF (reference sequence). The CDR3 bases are TGTGCCACCAGCAGGGACAGGGGGCTTGGAAACACCATATATTTT. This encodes CATSRDRGLGNTIYF.

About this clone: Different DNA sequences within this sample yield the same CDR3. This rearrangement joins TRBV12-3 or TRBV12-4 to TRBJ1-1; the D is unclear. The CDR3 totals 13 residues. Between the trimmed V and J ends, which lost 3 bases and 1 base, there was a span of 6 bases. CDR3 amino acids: CASSFGGNTEAFF. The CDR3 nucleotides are TGTGCCAGCAGTTTTGGCGGGAACACTGAAGCTTTCTTT.